The clone carrying this T cell receptor beta chain was observed a handful of times. Its antigen remains unidentified. The data stem from a study of T-cell reconstitution after alpha-beta-depleted transplantation in children. For TCRbeta, the library was prepared with unique molecular identifiers. MiXCR, run by TCRdb on the PCR reads, gives a single entry per CDR3 protein. Found here are about 300,000 distinct CDR3 sequences, around 10% of them singletons; the top ten hold 7% to 9.5%. Overall study findings and caveats: Hyperexpanded clones declined; after one year, newly produced T cells mostly supplied diversity. Roughly two months post-transplant, alpha-beta T cells reportedly originated from several hundred graft clones that had expanded.

CDR3 length equals 12 residues. Trimming removed 4 bases from V and 8 bases from J, with 10 bases in between. Per the germline V gene, CDR1 is KGHDR and CDR2 is SFDVKD. V is TRBV24-1 and J is TRBJ1-2; D ambiguous. This material consisted of PBMCs, taken before TCRalphabeta/CD19-depleted stem cell transplant. The receptor's source is a boy in the first two years of life with acute myeloid leukemia, due to receive a stem cell transplant. The CDR3 here is CATSEPILGYTF. DNA for the CDR3: TGTGCCACCAGTGAACCCATCTTGGGCTACACCTTC.